A single sample gave rise to the 27 T cell receptor beta chains below, sequenced in a study of blood T cells in healthy people across ages. With a J-beta primer mix and a sample-barcoded 5' primer, a second PCR ran about 7 to 11 cycles. MiXCR, applied by TCRdb to the 5' RACE reads, yields one record per CDR3 protein. The data hold roughly 790,000 distinct CDR3 sequences, with around 46% observed a single time. The sample was blood. The receptor source for this set is a woman aged 55-75 years in good health.

Many counts were recorded for this clonotype. V is TRBV25-1 and J is TRBJ2-5, with TRBD2 matching over 9 bases. Germline trimming cut 3 bases from V and 1 base from J; bases unmatched to any gene: 3. There are 15 residues in the CDR3. Germline V gene lookup returns CDR1 MGHDK and CDR2 SYGVNS. The CDR3 nucleotides are TGTGCCAGCAGTGAGCCGGGACTAGCCCAAGAGACCCAGTACTTC. It is translated as CASSEPGLAQETQYF.

The chain uses TRBV12-3 or TRBV12-4 and TRBJ2-1; TRBD2 aligns across 9 bases. The CDR3 totals 16 residues. V dropped 7 bases and J dropped 6; count of bases not matched to a gene: 13. The CDR3 here is CASIGGGTSNRNEQFF. The CDR3 bases are TGTGCCAGCATTGGGGGTGGGACTAGCAATCGCAATGAGCAGTTCTTC.

This chain links TRBV21-1 with TRBJ1-4. TRBV21-1 is a documented pseudogene. The CDR3 covers 17 residues. The CDR3 here is CASSKGAPKLVNEKLFF. Written as DNA, the CDR3 is TGTGCCAGCAGCAAAGGGGCTCCAAAGCTTGTGAATGAAAAACTGTTTTTT.

The count of this clonotype is one. The genes are TRBV7-9 and TRBJ2-5; TRBD2 matches at 10 bases. With V trimmed by 1 base and J by 2 bases, 4 bases remained unmatched. This CDR3 contains 16 residues. CDR1 is SEHNR, CDR2 FQNEAQ, per germline (reference sequence). The CDR3 DNA reads TGTGCCAGCAGCTTAGGTGGACTAGCGGAGCAAGAGACCCAGTACTTC. This gives the protein CASSLGGLAEQETQYF.

V gene TRBV20-1 combines with J gene TRBJ2-5; D unclear. The CDR3 extends over 14 amino acids. The germline V gene has CDR1 DFQATT and CDR2 SNEGSKA (reference sequence). Trimming removed 6 bases from V and 3 bases from J, with 17 bases in between. The CDR3 loop reads CSAPPHKLKETQYF. In DNA, the CDR3 is TGCAGTGCCCCTCCCCACAAGTTAAAAGAGACCCAGTACTTC.

The table lists this clonotype with many counts. The chain links TRBV10-3 to TRBJ1-1, with no clear D. The CDR3 covers 15 residues. Germline CDR1 ENHRY, CDR2 SYGVKD. The V end was cut by 2 bases, the J end by 1 base, with 11 bases between. The CDR3 region is CAISEEGLQNTEAFF. In DNA, the CDR3 is TGTGCCATCAGTGAGGAGGGCCTCCAGAACACTGAAGCTTTCTTT.

A note on this clonotype: Just one base apart from a much larger clone, this may be a read error. The J gene is TRBJ2-5, the V gene TRBV29-1; 9 nucleotides agree with TRBD1. CDR1 and CDR2 from the germline V gene are SQVTM and ANQGSEA. The CDR3 covers 12 residues. Trimming removed 7 bases from V and 2 bases from J; junction bases left unmatched: 2. The CDR3 is CSGDRGQETQYF. Written as DNA, the CDR3 is TGCAGCGGAGACAGGGGGCAAGAGACCCAGTACTTC.

In regard to this clonotype: Since a much larger clone is just one base distant, this may be a read error. The rearrangement uses TRBV20-1 and TRBJ1-2; 9 bases map to TRBD1. The CDR3 covers 13 residues. CDR1 is DFQATT, CDR2 SNEGSKA, per germline (reference sequence). The junction had 10 bases not matched to a gene; V was cut back by 8 bases and J by 6 bases. The CDR3 coding sequence is TGCAGTACTACCACAGGGGGCGTTAATGGCTACACCTTC. Protein sequence: CSTTTGGVNGYTF.

This chain uses TRBV20-1 with TRBJ2-2; 11 nucleotides align to TRBD2. The trim removed 3 bases at V and 6 bases at J, leaving 6 bases unmatched. Per the germline V gene, CDR1 is DFQATT and CDR2 is SNEGSKA (reference sequence). The CDR3 length is 15 residues. CDR3: CSARTSGVVAGELFF. The CDR3 nucleotides read TGCAGTGCTAGGACTAGCGGGGTTGTGGCCGGGGAGCTGTTTTTT.

Notes on this clonotype: Sequence at one end of the junction differs from germline and may be a read error. The chain couples TRBV25-1 to TRBJ1-5; D remains ambiguous. This CDR3 spans 14 amino acids. Germline V gene sequence: CDR1 MGHDK, CDR2 SYGVNS. The CDR3 nucleotides read TGTGCCAGCAGCGAATCCAGTATCAATCAGCCCCAGCATTTT. Protein: CASSESSINQPQHF.

The chain has TRBV7-9 and TRBJ2-5; D ambiguous. V was clipped by 5 bases and J by 0 bases, with 10 bases between them. In germline, CDR1 is SEHNR, CDR2 FQNEAQ (reference sequence). The CDR3 loop spans 14 amino acids. Here the CDR3 reads CASSPQSYQETQYF. CDR3 bases: TGTGCCAGCAGCCCACAGTCCTACCAAGAGACCCAGTACTTC.

This chain connects TRBV5-5 to TRBJ1-5, with 7 bases matching TRBD1. The CDR3 has 17 amino acids. Per the germline V gene, CDR1 is SGHKS and CDR2 is YYEKEE (reference sequence). Trimming at V came to 0 bases and at J to 3 bases, leaving 9 bases not matched to a gene. The CDR3 DNA reads as TGTGCCAGCAGCTTGGATAACAGGGGTTTGTCCAATCAGCCCCAGCATTTT. Its protein is CASSLDNRGLSNQPQHF.

In regard to this clonotype: Given a much more abundant clone one base away, this may be a read error. The rearrangement joins TRBV12-3 or TRBV12-4 to TRBJ2-4; a possible D gene is TRBD1 (6 bases). Trimming removed 7 bases at V and 11 bases at J, with 15 bases between. The CDR3 runs to 12 residues. CDR3 loop: CASISDRMVQYF. The CDR3 nucleotides read TGTGCCAGCATTTCTGACAGGATGGTTCAGTACTTC.

V is TRBV20-1 and J is TRBJ2-5, with D perhaps matching TRBD1 or TRBD2 (6 bases each). Trimming shortened V by 5 bases and J by 5 bases, and 18 bases separated the two germline ends. The CDR3 is made up of 14 amino acids. Germline lookup yields CDR1 DFQATT and CDR2 SNEGSKA (reference sequence). This CDR3 reads CSAFPRGRAETQYF. The DNA for the CDR3 is TGCAGTGCTTTCCCCCGGGGGCGGGCGGAGACCCAGTACTTC.

The CDR3 reads CASSLETSGSFYEQFF. The CDR3 DNA reads as TGTGCCAGCAGTTTGGAAACTAGCGGGAGTTTTTATGAGCAGTTCTTC. The chain carries TRBV28 and TRBJ2-1, with 11 bases matching TRBD2. Trimming took 3 bases from V and 8 from J; bases not matched to a gene: 9. Per the germline V gene, CDR1 is MDHEN and CDR2 is SYDVKM. The length of the CDR3 is 16 residues.

This clonotype was observed a few times. The V and J genes are TRBV6-5 and TRBJ2-1, with D possibly TRBD1 on 6 matching bases. V shed 2 bases and J shed 9 bases, with 11 bases lying between them. The germline CDR1 and CDR2 sequences are MNHEY and SVGAGI. The CDR3 loop spans 13 amino acids. The CDR3 is CASSYGPRGEQFF. In nucleotides, the CDR3 is TGTGCCAGCAGTTACGGGCCCAGGGGTGAGCAGTTCTTC.

The chain uses TRBV11-2 and TRBJ1-1; no reliable D call. This CDR3 has 13 residues. Looked up from germline, CDR1 is SGHAT and CDR2 is FQNNGV. V was clipped by 0 bases and J by 6 bases, with 8 bases between them. CDR3 coding DNA: TGTGCCAGCAGCTTAGATGGTACAGCTGAAGCTTTCTTT. This gives the protein CASSLDGTAEAFF.

This clonotype was observed a few times. The chain recombines TRBV20-1 with TRBJ2-3; D is perhaps TRBD2 (6 bases). Trimming cost V 1 base and J 2 bases, with 13 bases left between them. This CDR3 has 15 amino acids. From germline, CDR1 is DFQATT and CDR2 SNEGSKA (reference sequence). CDR3 in amino acids: CSARVSGTFTDTQYF. The CDR3 DNA follows: TGCAGTGCTAGAGTTAGCGGAACCTTCACAGATACGCAGTATTTT.

This chain connects TRBV6-2 or TRBV6-3 to TRBJ1-2, with 7 bases fitting TRBD1. The CDR3 is 13 amino acids. V lost 4 bases and J lost 8; bases outside the gene matches: 7. CDR1 is MNHEY and CDR2 is SVGEGT in the germline V gene. Here the CDR3 reads CASSLTTGPGYTF. For the CDR3, the DNA is TGTGCCAGCAGTTTGACGACAGGGCCGGGCTACACCTTC.

The rearrangement links TRBV5-1 to TRBJ2-5, with TRBD2 matching 16 bases. The CDR3 is 17 amino acids. V lost 4 bases, J lost 11 bases, and 14 bases stayed unmatched. The V gene's germline CDR1 is SGHRS and CDR2 YFSETQ. The CDR3 bases are TGCGCCAGCAGCCAGGGACTAGCGGGAGGGTCCTACAATGAGCAGTACTTC. Its protein is CASSQGLAGGSYNEQYF.

This clonotype has more than one count but fewer than ten. V usage is TRBV11-2 and J usage is TRBJ2-7; 12 positions agree with TRBD2. CDR1 is SGHAT and CDR2 is FQNNGV in the germline V gene. The CDR3 loop spans 16 amino acids. The J segment lost 4 bases and the V segment lost 4 bases, leaving 8 bases of the junction unmatched. CDR3 loop: CASSSLRTSGNYEQYF. For the CDR3, the DNA is TGTGCCAGCAGCTCCCTTAGGACTAGCGGGAATTACGAGCAGTACTTC.

The gene calls are TRBV20-1 and TRBJ2-7; no firm D call. Germline loops: CDR1 DFQATT, CDR2 SNEGSKA (reference sequence). Trimming stripped 1 base from V and 7 bases from J, with 23 bases between. The length of the CDR3 is 16 residues. Here the CDR3 DNA reads TGCAGTGCTAGAGCCCAACTGGCGGCCTTCTACAATGAGCAGTACTTC. This sequence encodes CSARAQLAAFYNEQYF.

This clonotype has more than one count but fewer than ten. V gene TRBV12-5 combines with J gene TRBJ2-1; 12 bases align to TRBD2. The CDR3 runs 17 residues. V was pared by 5 bases and J by 7 bases, with 12 bases of the junction left unmatched. The V gene's germline CDR1 is LGHNT and CDR2 FRNRAP. In nucleotides, the CDR3 is TGTGCTAGTGGTGATGTTCCTAGCGGGAGGGCCGCAAATGAGCAGTTCTTC. Translation gives CASGDVPSGRAANEQFF.

This clonotype was seen many times. V usage is TRBV12-3 or TRBV12-4 and J usage is TRBJ2-7; 8 bases match TRBD2. J lost 1 base, V lost 4 bases, and 6 bases had no gene match. The CDR3 sequence is 15 residues long. The CDR3 nucleotides are TGTGCCAGCAGTTCCCCCCAGCGGGGGTCCTACGAGCAGTACTTC. Translation: CASSSPQRGSYEQYF.

The rearrangement links TRBV29-1 to TRBJ2-7; D possibly matches TRBD1 or TRBD2 (5 bases each). The CDR3 is 12 amino acids. Germline-derived CDR1 and CDR2 are SQVTM and ANQGSEA. Trimming cost V 7 bases and J 0 bases, with 10 bases left between them. Here the CDR3 DNA reads TGCAGCGCCGGGGACGGCTCCTACGAGCAGTACTTC. Translating gives CSAGDGSYEQYF.

This clonotype came up a few times. The V call is TRBV7-2, the J call TRBJ2-5; 9 nucleotides match TRBD1. The germline gives CDR1 SGHTA, CDR2 FQGNSA. V was pared by 6 bases and J by 11 bases, with 10 bases of the junction left unmatched. The CDR3 contains 13 residues. The CDR3 DNA reads as TGTGCCAGCAGAACAGGGGGCTTTGGGGAGCAGTACTTC. Translation gives CASRTGGFGEQYF.

This clonotype was counted many times. The chain carries TRBV7-2 and TRBJ2-7; either TRBD1 or TRBD2 may fit D (6 bases each). From germline, CDR1 is SGHTA and CDR2 FQGNSA. Trimming took off 3 bases at V and 5 bases at J, with 20 bases between the two ends. The CDR3 is 16 residues long. CDR3: CASSLGTTGGVDEQYF. The CDR3, as DNA: TGTGCCAGCAGCTTGGGTACGACAGGCGGGGTAGACGAGCAGTACTTC.